Reported below is one T cell receptor (beta chain). Antigen specificity is unknown. The sample belongs to a study of beta chain features in type 1 diabetes. Sequencing targeted expressed TCRB transcripts, as all isolated RNA had been reverse transcribed. Clones were read by immunoSEQ multiplex PCR, and TCRdb kept only the in-frame ones, dropping some. The table has 350,000 to 400,000 clones, more than 12% seen once. Per germline, CDR1 SGHDT and CDR2 YYEEEE. There are 14 residues in the CDR3. Between the trimmed V and J ends, which lost 2 bases and 6 bases, there was a span of 11 bases. Broader study findings: Cells carrying high TCR expression could end up over-represented when cDNA is sequenced.

This TCR derives from a woman under 30 in good health. J is TRBJ2-2 and V is TRBV5-6, with a tentative D call TRBD2 (6 bases). Sequenced: naive CD4+ T cells from blood. CDR3 region: CASSFVPGAGELFF. For the CDR3, the DNA is TGTGCCAGCAGCTTTGTACCGGGGGCCGGGGAGCTGTTTTTT.